The rows below give T cell receptor beta chains drawn from one sample of a study of metastatic and nonmetastatic thyroid tumors. MiXCR was used by TCRdb to re-call the PCR reads. The sample holds around 19,000 clones; about 11% are singletons and the top ten take about 8%. The source material was blood. The source of these receptors is a female donor with papillary thyroid cancer or a benign thyroid nodule (not recorded which). Some clones in this sample may be carry-over from other donors' samples. The conserved cysteine and the conserved F or W are not part of the CDR3 here. Fields, in order: V gene, J gene, CDR3 protein.

>TRBV24-1|TRBJ2-5
ATSNPGKTQY
>TRBV19|TRBJ2-5
ASSPDIQETQY
>TRBV25-1|TRBJ2-7
ASSEWDRGYEQY
>TRBV6-1|TRBJ2-7
ASSLIGGGGNHYEQY
>TRBV12-3/TRBV12-4|TRBJ2-1
ASSLGQNSYNEQF
>TRBV4-1|TRBJ2-7
ASSPGGENYEQY
>TRBV7-6|TRBJ2-3
ASSLVLQGLAGGRDTQY
>TRBV4-1|TRBJ1-4
ASSHPYEKLF
>TRBV20-1|NA
SAISSAGSIGETQY
>TRBV7-3|TRBJ2-3
ASSLTGGSTDTQY
>TRBV6-1|TRBJ2-2
ASSEGHRESGELF
>TRBV7-9|TRBJ2-3
ASSYSGSKADTQY
>TRBV18|TRBJ2-1
ASSPLAGVEQF
>TRBV15|TRBJ2-1
ATSPSPAGGLYNEQF
>TRBV12-3/TRBV12-4|TRBJ2-7
ASSFGGSLYEQY
>TRBV6-1|TRBJ2-4
ASSRDNIQY
>TRBV12-3/TRBV12-4|TRBJ1-1
ASSHRQGYSSEAF
>TRBV20-1|TRBJ2-7
SAREGSGRNEQY
>TRBV4-1|TRBJ2-3
ASSQSGVAGNTDTQY
>TRBV20-1|TRBJ2-5
SAVDRAETQY
>TRBV18|TRBJ2-5
ASSPRTARETQY
>TRBV5-1|TRBJ1-2
ASSKILTGPANYGYT
>TRBV30|TRBJ2-7
AWSGGLERYEQY
>TRBV6-1|TRBJ1-6
ASSEANYRGPPLH
>TRBV6-5|TRBJ2-7
ASSYSRGAGVREQY
>TRBV6-2/TRBV6-3|TRBJ2-2
ASSLDLTTGELF
>TRBV6-4|TRBJ2-2
ASSDGVETGELF
>TRBV4-3|TRBJ2-7
ASSQDRDSGILSEQY
>TRBV6-4|TRBJ2-3
ASRGTAEPTDTQY
>TRBV28|TRBJ2-1
ASSSPFGTGGRDEQF
>TRBV6-1|TRBJ2-2
ASSYTLTGSTGELF
>TRBV7-9|TRBJ2-7
ASSFYNYEQY
>TRBV7-9|TRBJ2-1
ASSLPAVGLDYNEQF
>TRBV28|TRBJ1-6
ASSGGSSYNSPLH
>TRBV20-1|TRBJ2-5
SARSQVSETQY
>TRBV20-1|TRBJ2-7
SVLPSGAGAHEQY
>TRBV6-2/TRBV6-3|TRBJ2-7
ASSYGESSYEQY
>TRBV27|TRBJ2-5
ASSSLEGAETQY
>TRBV24-1|TRBJ1-3
ATSDLNSGNTIY
>TRBV18|TRBJ2-3
ASSPQTTDTQY
>TRBV11-2|TRBJ2-2
ASSSLRGRGELF
>TRBV13|TRBJ2-2
ASSSGAGAGELF
>TRBV30|TRBJ1-5
ACGGRNQPQH
>TRBV2|TRBJ1-5
ASSAGQGNLYQPQH
>TRBV20-1|TRBJ2-7
SALGQGFSHEQY
>TRBV12-3/TRBV12-4|TRBJ2-1
ASSSGGEQF
>TRBV6-2/TRBV6-3|TRBJ2-4
ASALSGTPIQY
>TRBV2|TRBJ1-6
ASSEIGTGDYNSPLH
>TRBV6-2/TRBV6-3|TRBJ2-1
ASSFTTSGILGF
>TRBV4-2|TRBJ2-3
ASSQASGSGGYSTDTQY
>TRBV6-1|TRBJ1-3
ASSEDSSGNTIY
>TRBV12-3/TRBV12-4|TRBJ2-2
ASSLERDYTGELF
>TRBV24-1|TRBJ2-2
ATSDSFFPDSGELF